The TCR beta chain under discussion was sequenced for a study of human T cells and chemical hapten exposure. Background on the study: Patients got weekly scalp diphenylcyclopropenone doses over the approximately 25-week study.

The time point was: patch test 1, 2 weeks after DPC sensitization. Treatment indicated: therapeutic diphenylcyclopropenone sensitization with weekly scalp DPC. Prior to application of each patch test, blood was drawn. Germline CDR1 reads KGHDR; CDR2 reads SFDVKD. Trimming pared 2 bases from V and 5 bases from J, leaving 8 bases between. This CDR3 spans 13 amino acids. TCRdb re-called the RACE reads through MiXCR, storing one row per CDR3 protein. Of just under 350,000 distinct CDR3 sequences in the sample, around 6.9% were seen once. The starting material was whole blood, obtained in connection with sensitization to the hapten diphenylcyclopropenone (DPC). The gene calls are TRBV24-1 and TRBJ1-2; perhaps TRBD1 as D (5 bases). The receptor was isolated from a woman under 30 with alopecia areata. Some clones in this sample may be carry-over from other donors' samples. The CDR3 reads CATSDWQGYGYTF. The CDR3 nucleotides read TGTGCCACCAGTGATTGGCAGGGATATGGCTACACCTTC.